This T cell receptor beta chain was sequenced in a study of T-cell reconstitution after alpha-beta-depleted transplantation in children. Study findings and constraints: Once a year had passed after transplant, T-cell counts and diversity came mostly from newly produced T cells. Some patients' high day-60 TCRbeta diversity was attributed to recipient cells surviving conditioning. Reportedly, only several hundred clones from non-depleted graft cells drove alpha-beta T-cell counts at about two months.

As regards this clonotype: Its specificity is unknown.

The CDR3 is 16 amino acids. Germline V gene data show CDR1 as LNHDA and CDR2 as SQIVND (reference sequence). Losses at the gene ends were 3 bases for V and 5 bases for J; bases not matched to a gene: 10. Researchers prepared the TCRbeta library using unique molecular identifiers, the study reports. MiXCR, applied by TCRdb to the PCR reads, yields one record per CDR3 protein. The table shows about 540,000 distinct CDR3 sequences, with about a quarter occurring only once. The sequence derives from a boy in the first two years of life with Wiskott-Aldrich syndrome, due to receive a stem cell transplant. The chain carries TRBV19 and TRBJ2-5; TRBD2 matches 9 bases. The material was PBMCs, obtained before TCRalphabeta/CD19-depleted stem cell transplant. CDR3 sequence: CASSIRAGGPRETQYF. CDR3 bases: TGTGCCAGTAGTATTCGGGCGGGAGGGCCGCGGGAGACCCAGTACTTC.